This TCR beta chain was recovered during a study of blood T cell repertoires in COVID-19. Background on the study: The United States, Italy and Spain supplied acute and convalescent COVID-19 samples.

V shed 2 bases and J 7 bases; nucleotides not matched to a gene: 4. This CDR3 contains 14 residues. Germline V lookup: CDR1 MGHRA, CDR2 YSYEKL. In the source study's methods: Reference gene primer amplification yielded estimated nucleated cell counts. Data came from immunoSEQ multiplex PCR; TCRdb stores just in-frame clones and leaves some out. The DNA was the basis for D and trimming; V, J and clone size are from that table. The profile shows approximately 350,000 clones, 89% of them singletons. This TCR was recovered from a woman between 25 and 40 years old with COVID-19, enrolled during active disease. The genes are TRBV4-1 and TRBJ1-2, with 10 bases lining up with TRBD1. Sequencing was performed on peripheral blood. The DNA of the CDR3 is TGCGCCAGCAGCCAACCCGGACAGGGGGTTGGCTACACCTTC. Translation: CASSQPGQGVGYTF.